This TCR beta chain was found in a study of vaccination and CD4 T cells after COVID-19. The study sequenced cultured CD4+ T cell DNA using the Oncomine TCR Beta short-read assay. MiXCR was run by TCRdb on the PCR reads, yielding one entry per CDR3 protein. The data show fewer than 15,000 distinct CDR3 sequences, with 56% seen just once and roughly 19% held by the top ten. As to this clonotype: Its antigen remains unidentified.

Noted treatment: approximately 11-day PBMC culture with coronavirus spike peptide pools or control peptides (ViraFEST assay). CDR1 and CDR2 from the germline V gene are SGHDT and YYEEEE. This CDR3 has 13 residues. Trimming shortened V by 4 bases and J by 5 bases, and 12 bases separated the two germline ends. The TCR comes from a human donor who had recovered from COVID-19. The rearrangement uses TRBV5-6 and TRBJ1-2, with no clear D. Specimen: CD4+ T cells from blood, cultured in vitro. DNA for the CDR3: TGTGCCAGCAGCCGGCCGTCTGTTTATGGCTACACCTTC. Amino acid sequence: CASSRPSVYGYTF. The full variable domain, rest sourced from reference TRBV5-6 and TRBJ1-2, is DAGVTQSPTHLIKTRGQQVTLRCSPKSGHDTVSWYQQALGQGPQFIFQYYEEEERQRGNFPDRFSGHQFPNYSSELNVNALLLGDSALYLCASSRPSVYGYTFGSGTRLTVV.